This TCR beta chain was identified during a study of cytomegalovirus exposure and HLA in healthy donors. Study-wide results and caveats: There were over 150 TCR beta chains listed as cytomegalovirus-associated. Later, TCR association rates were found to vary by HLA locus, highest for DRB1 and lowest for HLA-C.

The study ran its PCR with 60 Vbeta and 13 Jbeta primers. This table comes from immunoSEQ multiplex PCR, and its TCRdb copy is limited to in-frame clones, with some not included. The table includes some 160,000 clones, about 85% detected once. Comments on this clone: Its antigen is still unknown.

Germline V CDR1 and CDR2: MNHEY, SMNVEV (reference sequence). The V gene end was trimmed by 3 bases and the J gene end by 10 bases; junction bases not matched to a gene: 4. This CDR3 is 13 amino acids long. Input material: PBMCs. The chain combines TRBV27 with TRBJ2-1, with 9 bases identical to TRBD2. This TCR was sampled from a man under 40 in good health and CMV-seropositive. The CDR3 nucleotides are TGTGCCAGCAGTTTCCAAACTAGCGGGGAGCAGTTCTTC. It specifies CASSFQTSGEQFF.